This is a list of T cell receptor beta chains from one sample in a study of T cells in Graves' hyperthyroidism and ophthalmopathy. TCRdb called the multiplex PCR reads again in MiXCR, with one record for every CDR3 protein. The data show a few hundred thousand distinct CDR3 sequences, around a sixth seen once. The sample was blood. The receptors derive from a woman younger than 45 with Graves' hyperthyroidism. CDR3s include the opening cysteine and the closing phenylalanine or tryptophan. D genes are given only for firm matches. Expanded clones get a size class; other rows say once, few or many, or leave the size out.

CDR3aa: CASSISGRGYEQYF
CDR3nt: TGTGCCAGCAGTATTAGCGGGAGAGGGTACGAGCAGTACTTC
abundance: many
len: 14
d_gene: TRBD2
j_gene: TRBJ2-7
v_gene: TRBV6-1

CDR3aa: CASSQEQGGPYEQYF
CDR3nt: TGCGCCAGCAGCCAAGAACAGGGCGGACCCTACGAGCAGTACTTC
abundance: .
len: 15
d_gene: .
j_gene: TRBJ2-7
v_gene: TRBV4-1

CDR3aa: CASSRPGATPYEQYF
CDR3nt: TGCGCCAGCAGCCGCCCCGGAGCGACACCTTACGAGCAGTACTTC
abundance: few
len: 15
d_gene: .
j_gene: TRBJ2-7
v_gene: TRBV5-1

CDR3aa: CSAHDSMVTRVGQPQHF
CDR3nt: TGCAGTGCGCATGACAGCATGGTAACCAGGGTCGGTCAGCCCCAGCATTTT
abundance: .
len: 17
d_gene: .
j_gene: TRBJ1-5
v_gene: TRBV20-1

CDR3aa: CASSFPRDSSYEQYF
CDR3nt: TGTGCCAGCAGTTTCCCCCGGGACAGTTCTTACGAGCAGTACTTC
abundance: many
len: 15
d_gene: TRBD1
j_gene: TRBJ2-7
v_gene: TRBV28

CDR3aa: CASSVAYHMDTQYF
CDR3nt: TGTGCCAGCAGCGTAGCCTATCACATGGATACGCAGTATTTT
abundance: .
len: 14
d_gene: .
j_gene: TRBJ2-3
v_gene: TRBV9

CDR3aa: CSAGLFRDSREQYF
CDR3nt: TGCAGCGCTGGGCTCTTCCGGGACAGTCGCGAGCAGTACTTC
abundance: many
len: 14
d_gene: TRBD1
j_gene: TRBJ2-7
v_gene: TRBV29-1

CDR3aa: CASSPRRGTVAYGYTF
CDR3nt: TGTGCCAGCAGCCCCCGGCGGGGGACAGTAGCTTATGGCTACACCTTC
abundance: many
len: 16
d_gene: TRBD1
j_gene: TRBJ1-2
v_gene: TRBV7-9

CDR3aa: CASSLDPREGTYNEQFF
CDR3nt: TGTGCCAGCAGCTTAGATCCCAGGGAAGGCACCTACAATGAGCAGTTCTTC
abundance: many
len: 17
d_gene: .
j_gene: TRBJ2-1
v_gene: TRBV11-2

CDR3aa: CATPGGSHSYEQYF
CDR3nt: TGTGCCACCCCAGGGGGGTCTCACTCCTACGAGCAGTACTTC
abundance: many
len: 14
d_gene: .
j_gene: TRBJ2-7
v_gene: TRBV24-1

CDR3aa: CASTRDSSAYGYTF
CDR3nt: TGTGCCAGCACCCGGGACAGCTCCGCATATGGCTACACCTTC
abundance: many
len: 14
d_gene: TRBD1
j_gene: TRBJ1-2
v_gene: TRBV27

CDR3aa: CASSRDPLGEQFF
CDR3nt: TGTGCCAGCAGCCGGGACCCTCTCGGGGAGCAGTTCTTC
abundance: .
len: 13
d_gene: .
j_gene: TRBJ2-1
v_gene: TRBV12-3/TRBV12-4

CDR3aa: CSAVNRGSLPEAFF
CDR3nt: TGCAGTGCTGTGAACAGGGGTTCCCTGCCTGAAGCTTTCTTT
abundance: many
len: 14
d_gene: TRBD1
j_gene: TRBJ1-1
v_gene: TRBV20-1

CDR3aa: CASSLRGSGNIQYF
CDR3nt: TGTGCCAGCAGTTTACGCGGAAGTGGGAACATTCAGTACTTC
abundance: many
len: 14
d_gene: .
j_gene: TRBJ2-4
v_gene: TRBV28

CDR3aa: CASSLAAENTEAFF
CDR3nt: TGTGCCAGCAGCTTAGCCGCGGAGAACACTGAAGCTTTCTTT
abundance: many
len: 14
d_gene: .
j_gene: TRBJ1-1
v_gene: TRBV7-2

CDR3aa: CASSWTGDYNEQFF
CDR3nt: TGTGCCAGCAGTTGGACAGGGGACTACAATGAGCAGTTCTTC
abundance: few
len: 14
d_gene: TRBD1
j_gene: TRBJ2-1
v_gene: TRBV27

CDR3aa: CASSLPGGAGELFF
CDR3nt: TGTGCCAGCAGCCTCCCCGGGGGAGCAGGGGAGCTGTTTTTT
abundance: many
len: 14
d_gene: .
j_gene: TRBJ2-2
v_gene: TRBV7-2

CDR3aa: CASSLSVNQPQHF
CDR3nt: TGCGCCAGCAGCTTGTCAGTTAATCAGCCCCAGCATTTT
abundance: .
len: 13
d_gene: .
j_gene: TRBJ1-5
v_gene: TRBV5-1

CDR3aa: CASSRLSRGSTGTRNYEQYF
CDR3nt: TGTGCCAGCAGCCGACTTTCGCGGGGGTCGACCGGGACTAGGAACTACGAGCAGTACTTC
abundance: many
len: 20
d_gene: TRBD2
j_gene: TRBJ2-7
v_gene: TRBV7-2

CDR3aa: CASSLEGRRTEAFF
CDR3nt: TGCGCCAGCAGCTTGGAGGGGCGGAGGACTGAAGCTTTCTTT
abundance: .
len: 14
d_gene: .
j_gene: TRBJ1-1
v_gene: TRBV5-1

CDR3aa: CSGSGYTGELFF
CDR3nt: TGCAGTGGTAGCGGGTACACCGGGGAGCTGTTTTTT
abundance: .
len: 12
d_gene: TRBD2
j_gene: TRBJ2-2
v_gene: TRBV20-1

CDR3aa: CASSYPGGRYAEAFF
CDR3nt: TGTGCCAGCAGTTATCCGGGGGGAAGGTACGCTGAAGCTTTCTTT
abundance: few
len: 15
d_gene: .
j_gene: TRBJ1-1
v_gene: TRBV12-3/TRBV12-4

CDR3aa: CASSATSSGTYNEQFF
CDR3nt: TGTGCCAGCTCAGCCACTTCTAGCGGCACTTACAATGAGCAGTTCTTC
abundance: many
len: 16
d_gene: TRBD2
j_gene: TRBJ2-1
v_gene: TRBV18

CDR3aa: CASSYSDRENKNTEAFF
CDR3nt: TGTGCCAGCAGTTACTCGGACAGGGAAAACAAGAACACTGAAGCTTTCTTT
abundance: .
len: 17
d_gene: TRBD1
j_gene: TRBJ1-1
v_gene: TRBV6-2/TRBV6-3

CDR3aa: CASSSDVGVGYGYTF
CDR3nt: TGTGCCAGCAGCTCAGATGTGGGAGTAGGCTATGGCTACACCTTC
abundance: .
len: 15
d_gene: .
j_gene: TRBJ1-2
v_gene: TRBV9

CDR3aa: CASSQDRRYSPLHF
CDR3nt: TGTGCCAGCAGCCAAGACAGGAGATACTCACCCCTCCACTTT
abundance: few
len: 14
d_gene: .
j_gene: TRBJ1-6
v_gene: TRBV4-2

CDR3aa: CASSWGNPPTEQYF
CDR3nt: TGTGCCAGCAGTTGGGGGAATCCTCCTACGGAGCAGTACTTC
abundance: many
len: 14
d_gene: .
j_gene: TRBJ2-7
v_gene: TRBV27

CDR3aa: CASSHPREGSGYTF
CDR3nt: TGCGCCAGCAGCCACCCCAGGGAGGGCTCTGGCTACACCTTC
abundance: .
len: 14
d_gene: .
j_gene: TRBJ1-2
v_gene: TRBV4-1

CDR3aa: CASSPQYNNEQFF
CDR3nt: TGTGCCAGCAGCCCTCAGTATAACAATGAGCAGTTCTTC
abundance: many
len: 13
d_gene: .
j_gene: TRBJ2-1
v_gene: TRBV11-2

CDR3aa: CAISLAGGRENEQYF
CDR3nt: TGTGCCATCAGCTTAGCGGGAGGGCGGGAAAACGAGCAGTACTTC
abundance: many
len: 15
d_gene: TRBD2
j_gene: TRBJ2-7
v_gene: TRBV10-3

CDR3aa: CASSSTTTSGRTDTQYF
CDR3nt: TGCGCCAGCAGCTCGACCACTACTAGCGGGAGAACAGATACGCAGTATTTT
abundance: few
len: 17
d_gene: TRBD2
j_gene: TRBJ2-3
v_gene: TRBV4-1

CDR3aa: CSARGASDSYNEQFF
CDR3nt: TGCAGTGCTAGAGGGGCTAGCGACTCCTACAATGAGCAGTTCTTC
abundance: many
len: 15
d_gene: .
j_gene: TRBJ2-1
v_gene: TRBV20-1

CDR3aa: CAWSDTNAWGNEQFF
CDR3nt: TGTGCCTGGAGTGACACCAACGCTTGGGGCAATGAGCAGTTCTTC
abundance: few
len: 15
d_gene: .
j_gene: TRBJ2-1
v_gene: TRBV30

CDR3aa: CSVEGTGNSEQYF
CDR3nt: TGCAGCGTTGAGGGGACAGGGAACTCCGAGCAGTACTTC
abundance: .
len: 13
d_gene: TRBD1
j_gene: TRBJ2-7
v_gene: TRBV29-1

CDR3aa: CASSQVRAATDTQYF
CDR3nt: TGTGCCAGCAGCCAAGTCCGGGCAGCCACAGATACGCAGTATTTT
abundance: many
len: 15
d_gene: .
j_gene: TRBJ2-3
v_gene: TRBV3-1

CDR3aa: CSARSSGTSGRDEQFF
CDR3nt: TGCAGTGCTAGGAGTTCCGGGACTAGCGGGAGGGATGAGCAGTTCTTC
abundance: few
len: 16
d_gene: TRBD2
j_gene: TRBJ2-1
v_gene: TRBV20-1

CDR3aa: CASSSREDTEAFF
CDR3nt: TGTGCCAGCAGCTCCAGGGAGGACACTGAAGCTTTCTTT
abundance: many
len: 13
d_gene: .
j_gene: TRBJ1-1
v_gene: TRBV7-9

CDR3aa: CASTGTTSGISGELFF
CDR3nt: TGTGCCAGCACAGGCACGACTAGCGGGATTTCCGGGGAGCTGTTTTTT
abundance: .
len: 16
d_gene: TRBD2
j_gene: TRBJ2-2
v_gene: TRBV2

CDR3aa: CASSIDRGNIQYF
CDR3nt: TGTGCCAGTAGTATTGACAGGGGTAACATTCAGTACTTC
abundance: once
len: 13
d_gene: TRBD1
j_gene: TRBJ2-4
v_gene: TRBV19

CDR3aa: CASSLFPGAKNIQYF
CDR3nt: TGTGCCAGCAGCCTTTTTCCCGGTGCCAAAAACATTCAGTACTTC
abundance: many
len: 15
d_gene: .
j_gene: TRBJ2-4
v_gene: TRBV7-3

CDR3aa: CSASGLAAQETQYF
CDR3nt: TGCAGTGCTAGTGGACTAGCAGCGCAAGAGACCCAGTACTTC
abundance: many
len: 14
d_gene: TRBD2
j_gene: TRBJ2-5
v_gene: TRBV20-1

CDR3aa: CASSPRGASQPQHF
CDR3nt: TGTGCCAGCAGCCCACGGGGGGCTAGTCAGCCCCAGCATTTT
abundance: many
len: 14
d_gene: .
j_gene: TRBJ1-5
v_gene: TRBV28

CDR3aa: CSATGTSDEQFF
CDR3nt: TGCAGTGCTACCGGGACTAGCGACGAGCAGTTCTTC
abundance: many
len: 12
d_gene: TRBD2
j_gene: TRBJ2-1
v_gene: TRBV20-1

CDR3aa: CASSSQTVNYGYTF
CDR3nt: TGCGCCAGCAGCTCCCAGACGGTGAACTATGGCTACACCTTC
abundance: many
len: 14
d_gene: .
j_gene: TRBJ1-2
v_gene: TRBV5-1

CDR3aa: CASSPATGYTGELFF
CDR3nt: TGTGCCAGCTCTCCCGCGACTGGGTACACCGGGGAGCTGTTTTTT
abundance: .
len: 15
d_gene: .
j_gene: TRBJ2-2
v_gene: TRBV27